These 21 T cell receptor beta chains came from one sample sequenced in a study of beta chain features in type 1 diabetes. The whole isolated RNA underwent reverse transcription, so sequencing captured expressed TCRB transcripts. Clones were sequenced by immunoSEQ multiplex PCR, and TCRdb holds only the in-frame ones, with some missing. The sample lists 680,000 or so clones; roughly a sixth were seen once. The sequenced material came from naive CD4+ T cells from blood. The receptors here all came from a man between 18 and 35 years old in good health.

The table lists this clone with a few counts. CDR3 loop: CASSPEGGELFF. The CDR3 nucleotides are TGTGCCAGCAGCCCGGAGGGCGGGGAGCTGTTTTTT. The V call is TRBV7-9, the J call TRBJ2-2; D might be TRBD2 (6 bases). This CDR3 comprises 12 residues. The V end was cut by 5 bases, the J end by 7 bases, with 8 bases between. Germline V lookup: CDR1 SEHNR, CDR2 FQNEAQ (reference sequence). The complete variable domain, with remaining parts taken from reference TRBV7-9 and TRBJ2-2, reads DTGVSQNPRHKITKRGQNVTFRCDPISEHNRLYWYRQTLGQGPEFLTYFQNEAQLEKSRLLSDRFSAERPKGSFSTLEIQRTEQGDSAMYLCASSPEGGELFFGEGSRLTVL.

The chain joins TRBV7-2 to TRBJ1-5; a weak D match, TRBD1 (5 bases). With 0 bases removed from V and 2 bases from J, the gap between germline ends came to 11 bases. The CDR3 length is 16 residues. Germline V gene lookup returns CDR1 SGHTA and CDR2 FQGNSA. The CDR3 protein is CASSLAGARGNQPQHF. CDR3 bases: TGTGCCAGCAGCTTAGCAGGGGCGCGGGGCAATCAGCCCCAGCATTTT.

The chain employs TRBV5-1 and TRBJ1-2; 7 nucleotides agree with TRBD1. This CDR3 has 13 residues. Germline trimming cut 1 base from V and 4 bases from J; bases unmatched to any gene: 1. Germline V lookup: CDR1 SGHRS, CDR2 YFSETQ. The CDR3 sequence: CASSLPGGYGYTF. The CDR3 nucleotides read TGCGCCAGCAGCTTGCCAGGGGGCTATGGCTACACCTTC.

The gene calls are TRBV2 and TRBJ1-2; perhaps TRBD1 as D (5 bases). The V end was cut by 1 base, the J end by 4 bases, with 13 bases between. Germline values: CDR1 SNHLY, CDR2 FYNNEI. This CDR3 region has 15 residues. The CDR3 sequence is CASSEVGGRIYGYTF. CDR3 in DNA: TGTGCCAGCAGTGAAGTTGGGGGGAGGATCTATGGCTACACCTTC.

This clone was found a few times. The CDR3 loop reads CASSLGGQVNSYEQYF. In DNA, the CDR3 is TGTGCCAGCAGTTTAGGGGGACAGGTCAACTCCTACGAGCAGTACTTC. The chain couples TRBV27 to TRBJ2-7; 8 positions agree with TRBD1. The CDR3 is made up of 16 amino acids. Germline assignment: CDR1 MNHEY and CDR2 SMNVEV (reference sequence). V lost 2 bases, J lost 0 bases, and 6 bases stayed unmatched.

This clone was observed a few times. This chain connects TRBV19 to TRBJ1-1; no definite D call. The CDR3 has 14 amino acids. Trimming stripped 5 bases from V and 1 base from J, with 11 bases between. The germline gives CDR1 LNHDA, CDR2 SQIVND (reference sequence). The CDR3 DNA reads TGTGCCAGTAGTCACAGAGGCGGGAACACTGAAGCTTTCTTT. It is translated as CASSHRGGNTEAFF.

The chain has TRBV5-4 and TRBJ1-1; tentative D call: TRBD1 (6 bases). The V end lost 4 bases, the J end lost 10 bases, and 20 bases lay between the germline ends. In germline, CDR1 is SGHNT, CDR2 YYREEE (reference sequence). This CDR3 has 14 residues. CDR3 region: CASSVYRDRRVAFF. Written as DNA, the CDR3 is TGTGCCAGCAGCGTGTACAGGGATCGACGCGTAGCTTTCTTT.

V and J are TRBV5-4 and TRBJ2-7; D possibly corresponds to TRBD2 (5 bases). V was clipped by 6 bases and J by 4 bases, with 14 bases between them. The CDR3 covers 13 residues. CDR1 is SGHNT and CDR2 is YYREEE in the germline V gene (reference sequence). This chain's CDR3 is CASKNLGRYEQYF. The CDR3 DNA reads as TGTGCCAGCAAAAACTTGGGGAGATACGAGCAGTACTTC.

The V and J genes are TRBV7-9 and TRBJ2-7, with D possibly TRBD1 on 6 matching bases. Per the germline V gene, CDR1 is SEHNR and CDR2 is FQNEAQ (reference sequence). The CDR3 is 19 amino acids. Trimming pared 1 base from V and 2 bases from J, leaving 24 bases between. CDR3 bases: TGTGCCAGCAGCTTAGTTGGGACACCGAACAGGCCTAGGGCCTACGAGCAGTACTTC. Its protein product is CASSLVGTPNRPRAYEQYF.

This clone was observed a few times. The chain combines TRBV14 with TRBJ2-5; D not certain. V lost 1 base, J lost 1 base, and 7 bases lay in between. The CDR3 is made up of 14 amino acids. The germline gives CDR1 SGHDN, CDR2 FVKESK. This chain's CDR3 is CASSQGLFQETQYF. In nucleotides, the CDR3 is TGTGCCAGCAGCCAAGGGTTGTTCCAAGAGACCCAGTACTTC.

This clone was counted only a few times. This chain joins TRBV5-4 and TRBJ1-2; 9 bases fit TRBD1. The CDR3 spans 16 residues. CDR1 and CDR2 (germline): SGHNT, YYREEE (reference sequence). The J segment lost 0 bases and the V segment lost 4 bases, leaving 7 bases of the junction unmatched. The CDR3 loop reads CASSRQGVLTNYGYTF. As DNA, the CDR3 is TGTGCCAGCAGCCGACAGGGGGTACTAACTAACTATGGCTACACCTTC.

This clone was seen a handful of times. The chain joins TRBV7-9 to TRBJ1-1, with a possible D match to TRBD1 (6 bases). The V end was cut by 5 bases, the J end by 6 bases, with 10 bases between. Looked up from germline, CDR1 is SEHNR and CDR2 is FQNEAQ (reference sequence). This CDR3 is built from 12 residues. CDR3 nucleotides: TGTGCCAGCAGCACGAGGGGGGCTGAAGCTTTCTTT. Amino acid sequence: CASSTRGAEAFF.

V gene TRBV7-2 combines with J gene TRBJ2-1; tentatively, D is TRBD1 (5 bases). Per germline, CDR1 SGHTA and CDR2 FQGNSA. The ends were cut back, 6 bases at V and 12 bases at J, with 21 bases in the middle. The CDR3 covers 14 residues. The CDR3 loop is CASRLPDWYRGQFF. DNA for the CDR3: TGTGCCAGCAGGCTCCCGGATTGGTATAGGGGGCAGTTCTTC.

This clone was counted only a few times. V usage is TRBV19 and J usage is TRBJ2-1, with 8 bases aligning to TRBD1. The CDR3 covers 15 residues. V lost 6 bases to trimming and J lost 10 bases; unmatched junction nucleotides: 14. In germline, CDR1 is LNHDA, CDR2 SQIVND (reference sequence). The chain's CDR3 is CASSKSPRTGSEQFF. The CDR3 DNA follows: TGTGCCAGTAGCAAATCTCCCAGGACAGGGTCCGAGCAGTTCTTC. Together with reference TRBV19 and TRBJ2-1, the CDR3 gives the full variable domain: DGGITQSPKYLFRKEGQNVTLSCEQNLNHDAMYWYRQDPGQGLRLIYYSQIVNDFQKGDIAEGYSVSREKKESFPLTVTSAQKNPTAFYLCASSKSPRTGSEQFFGPGTRLTVL.

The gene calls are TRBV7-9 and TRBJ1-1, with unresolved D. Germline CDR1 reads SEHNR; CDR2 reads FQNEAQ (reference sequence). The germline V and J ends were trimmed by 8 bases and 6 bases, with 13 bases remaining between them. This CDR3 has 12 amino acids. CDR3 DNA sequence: TGTGCCAGCGAGAGGGTGGGCCCTGAAGCTTTCTTT. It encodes CASERVGPEAFF.

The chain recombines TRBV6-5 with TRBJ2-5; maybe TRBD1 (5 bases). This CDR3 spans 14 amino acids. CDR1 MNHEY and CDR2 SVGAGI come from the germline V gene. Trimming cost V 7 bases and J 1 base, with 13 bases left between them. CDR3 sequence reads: CASTRDSGQETQYF. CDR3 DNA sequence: TGTGCCAGCACCCGAGACAGTGGCCAAGAGACCCAGTACTTC.

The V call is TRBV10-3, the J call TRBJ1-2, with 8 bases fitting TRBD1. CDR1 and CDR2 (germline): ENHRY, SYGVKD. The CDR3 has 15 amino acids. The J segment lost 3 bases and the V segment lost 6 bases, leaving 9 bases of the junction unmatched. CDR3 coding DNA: TGTGCCATCAGGGGGCAGGGGGCCCTCGACTATGGCTACACCTTC. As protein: CAIRGQGALDYGYTF.

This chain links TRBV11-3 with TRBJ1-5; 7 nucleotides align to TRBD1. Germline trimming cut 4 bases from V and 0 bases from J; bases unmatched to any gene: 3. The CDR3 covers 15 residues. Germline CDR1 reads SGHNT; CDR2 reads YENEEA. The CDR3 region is CASSSGQYSNQPQHF. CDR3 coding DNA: TGTGCCAGCAGCTCGGGACAGTATAGCAATCAGCCCCAGCATTTT.

CDR3 coding DNA: TGCGCCAGCAGCCAAGCCGGGACTGAGGGGACCCAGTACTTC. Residues: CASSQAGTEGTQYF. V and J are TRBV4-3 and TRBJ2-5; D is perhaps TRBD2 (6 bases). The CDR3 has 14 amino acids. Germline CDR1 reads LGHNA; CDR2 reads YSLEER. The V end lost 1 base, the J end lost 7 bases, and 13 bases lay between the germline ends.

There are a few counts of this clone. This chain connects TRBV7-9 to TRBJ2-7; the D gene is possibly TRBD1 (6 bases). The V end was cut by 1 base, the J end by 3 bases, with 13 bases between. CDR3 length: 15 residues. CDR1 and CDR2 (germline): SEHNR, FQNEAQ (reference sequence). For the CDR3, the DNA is TGTGCCAGCAGCTTAGACAGGGTCCTGTACTACGAGCAGTACTTC. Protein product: CASSLDRVLYYEQYF. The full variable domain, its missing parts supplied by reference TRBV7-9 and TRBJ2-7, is DTGVSQNPRHKITKRGQNVTFRCDPISEHNRLYWYRQTLGQGPEFLTYFQNEAQLEKSRLLSDRFSAERPKGSFSTLEIQRTEQGDSAMYLCASSLDRVLYYEQYFGPGTRLTVT.

The DNA for the CDR3 is TGTGCCAGTAGGGACAGGGGAGGGTATGGCTACACCTTC. Protein product: CASRDRGGYGYTF. The chain links TRBV19 to TRBJ1-2; 9 bases align to TRBD1. V gave up 6 bases and J gave up 5 bases; unmatched junction bases: 4. This CDR3 contains 13 residues. The germline V gene has CDR1 LNHDA and CDR2 SQIVND (reference sequence).